Listed here are 18 T cell receptor beta chains from one sample, sequenced in a study of T cell responses to AZD1222 COVID-19 vaccine. TCRdb's table, derived via immunoSEQ multiplex PCR, lists solely in-frame clones and lacks some. Counted here are 150,000 to 200,000 clones, around nine tenths occurring once; the ten biggest clones make up 1.5% to 2%. Material: peripheral blood, obtained on day 0 of AZD1222 vaccination. The source is an adult in good health.

This chain connects TRBV5-1 to TRBJ2-6, with a weak D call TRBD1 (5 bases). Trimming removed 0 bases from V and 4 bases from J, with 8 bases in between. The CDR3 totals 15 residues. The germline CDR1 and CDR2 sequences are SGHRS and YFSETQ. The CDR3 DNA reads TGCGCCAGCAGCTTGGCAGGGTCAGGGGCCAACGTCCTGACTTTC. Its translation: CASSLAGSGANVLTF. The variable domain in full, completed from reference TRBV5-1 and TRBJ2-6, reads KAGVTQTPRYLIKTRGQQVTLSCSPISGHRSVSWYQQTPGQGLQFLFEYFSETQRNKGNFPGRFSGRQFSNSRSEMNVSTLELGDSALYLCASSLAGSGANVLTFGAGSRLTVL.

This rearrangement joins TRBV7-9 to TRBJ1-5, with a weak D call TRBD1 (5 bases). CDR1 and CDR2 from the germline V gene are SEHNR and FQNEAQ (reference sequence). The CDR3 is made up of 13 amino acids. The DNA of the CDR3 is TGTGCGTACGCAACAGGAAGAGGTCAGCCCCAGCATTTT. It encodes CAYATGRGQPQHF.

V is TRBV2 and J is TRBJ1-2; D possibly corresponds to TRBD1 (5 bases). V lost 4 bases to trimming and J lost 5 bases, with 14 bases between them. Germline V lookup: CDR1 SNHLY, CDR2 FYNNEI. This CDR3 is built from 14 residues. The CDR3 is CASSAWPGLYGYTF. As DNA, the CDR3 is TGTGCCAGCAGTGCCTGGCCGGGACTTTATGGCTACACCTTC.

A note on this clone: The junction departs from germline at one end; a sequencing error may be responsible. This chain uses TRBV5-4 with TRBJ1-6; no definite D call. Germline loops: CDR1 SGHNT, CDR2 YYREEE (reference sequence). The CDR3 covers 12 residues. The CDR3 sequence is CASRKDVSPLYF. CDR3 nucleotide sequence: TGTGCCAGCAGGAAGGACGTTTCACCCCTCTACTTT.

V is TRBV29-1 and J is TRBJ1-4; 9 bases are shared with TRBD1. This CDR3 is 13 amino acids long. Germline trimming cut 5 bases from V and 8 bases from J; bases unmatched to any gene: 6. Germline CDR1 reads SQVTM; CDR2 reads ANQGSEA. CDR3: CSVSQGAGEKLFF. The CDR3 coding sequence is TGCAGCGTTTCACAGGGGGCTGGGGAAAAACTGTTTTTT.

The rearrangement links TRBV11-2 to TRBJ2-1; 7 positions agree with TRBD2. This CDR3 region has 16 residues. J gave up 4 bases and V 5 bases, and 11 bases lay outside the gene matches. Germline-derived CDR1 and CDR2 are SGHAT and FQNNGV. The CDR3 is CASSQRGLADYNEQFF. CDR3 sequence (DNA): TGTGCCAGCAGCCAAAGAGGGCTAGCGGATTACAATGAGCAGTTCTTC.

This clone was detected only once. The chain recombines TRBV19 with TRBJ2-6, with 8 bases lining up with TRBD1. Germline V lookup: CDR1 LNHDA, CDR2 SQIVND (reference sequence). The CDR3 spans 19 residues. With 1 base clipped from V and 0 bases from J, the junction kept 8 bases outside the gene matches. DNA of the CDR3: TGTGCCAGTAGTATAGGGACAGGGCTTTCTAGCTCTGGGGCCAACGTCCTGACTTTC. This sequence encodes CASSIGTGLSSSGANVLTF.

The chain carries TRBV19 and TRBJ2-3, with TRBD2 identical over 8 bases. Germline trimming cut 6 bases from V and 0 bases from J; bases unmatched to any gene: 8. CDR3 length: 16 amino acids. Germline loops: CDR1 LNHDA, CDR2 SQIVND (reference sequence). The CDR3 sequence: CASSGSASGSTDTQYF. In DNA, the CDR3 is TGTGCCAGTAGCGGCTCGGCTAGCGGGAGCACAGATACGCAGTATTTT. Drawing the rest from reference TRBV19 and TRBJ2-3, the complete variable domain is DGGITQSPKYLFRKEGQNVTLSCEQNLNHDAMYWYRQDPGQGLRLIYYSQIVNDFQKGDIAEGYSVSREKKESFPLTVTSAQKNPTAFYLCASSGSASGSTDTQYFGPGTRLTVL.

V is TRBV11-2 and J is TRBJ2-1; 8 bases agree with TRBD2. Germline CDR1 is SGHAT and CDR2 is FQNNGV. This CDR3 comprises 16 residues. V trimming: 1 base; J trimming: 6 bases; junction bases outside the gene matches: 8. The CDR3 sequence: CASSLGTSQRPNEQFF. In nucleotides, the CDR3 is TGTGCCAGCAGCTTAGGGACTAGCCAACGGCCCAATGAGCAGTTCTTC.

The V and J genes are TRBV5-4 and TRBJ1-1; 11 nucleotides match TRBD1. Germline V lookup: CDR1 SGHNT, CDR2 YYREEE (reference sequence). The CDR3 extends over 14 amino acids. The V segment lost 4 bases and the J segment 6 bases; nucleotides outside the gene matches: 5. CDR3 bases: TGTGCCAGCAGCGCGGACAGGGGGCTCTCTGAAGCTTTCTTT. This translates into CASSADRGLSEAFF.

The chain links TRBV28 to TRBJ1-2; D not resolved. CDR3 size: 13 residues. Trimming cost V 3 bases and J 7 bases, with 12 bases left between them. Germline loops: CDR1 MDHEN, CDR2 SYDVKM. The CDR3 DNA reads TGTGCCAGCAGTTTGTCGCTTTTGGGTGGCTACACCTTC. Its protein product is CASSLSLLGGYTF.

This chain's CDR3 is CASSQPGQGIADTQYF. For the CDR3, the DNA is TGTGCCAGCAGCCAACCGGGACAGGGGATAGCCGATACGCAGTATTTT. The chain recombines TRBV5-4 with TRBJ2-3; 10 positions agree with TRBD1. Germline CDR1 and CDR2: SGHNT and YYREEE (reference sequence). J gave up 6 bases and V 4 bases, and 11 bases lay outside the gene matches. The CDR3 is 16 amino acids.

The chain uses TRBV28 and TRBJ1-3; maybe TRBD1 (5 bases). This CDR3 has 15 amino acids. V was pared by 5 bases and J by 3 bases, with 14 bases between. The germline gives CDR1 MDHEN, CDR2 SYDVKM. This CDR3 is CASSSRVSVGNTIYF. Here the CDR3 DNA reads TGTGCCAGCAGTAGCAGGGTATCGGTTGGAAACACCATATATTTT. Full variable domain (missing parts from reference TRBV28 and TRBJ1-3): DVKVTQSSRYLVKRTGEKVFLECVQDMDHENMFWYRQDPGLGLRLIYFSYDVKMKEKGDIPEGYSVSREKKERFSLILESASTNQTSMYLCASSSRVSVGNTIYFGEGSWLTVV.

This clone appeared once. The V call is TRBV28, the J call TRBJ2-2; 7 nucleotides align to TRBD2. Germline V gene data show CDR1 as MDHEN and CDR2 as SYDVKM. This CDR3 has 17 amino acids. J lost 5 bases, V lost 4 bases, and 13 bases had no gene match. The CDR3 coding sequence is TGTGCCAGCAGTTCCCCGGCCCAGGGAGGGATAACCGGGGAGCTGTTTTTT. Amino acid sequence: CASSSPAQGGITGELFF.

The V gene is TRBV24-1, the J gene TRBJ2-2; TRBD2 is a possible D gene (6 bases). CDR3 size: 16 residues. CDR1 is KGHDR, CDR2 SFDVKD, per germline. V was shortened by 0 bases and J by 2 bases, with 9 bases between the two germline ends. DNA for the CDR3: TGTGCCACCAGTGATTTGAAGGGGACTAACACCGGGGAGCTGTTTTTT. Its protein product is CATSDLKGTNTGELFF.

The rearrangement uses TRBV7-6 and TRBJ2-7; tentatively, D is TRBD2 (6 bases). CDR1 SGHVS and CDR2 FNYEAQ come from the germline V gene. The germline V and J ends were trimmed by 3 bases and 3 bases, with 21 bases remaining between them. The CDR3 sequence is 17 residues long. In nucleotides, the CDR3 is TGTGCCAGCAGCTTTACTGCGGGGAAGGGACCTGGCTACGAGCAGTACGTC. Translating it yields CASSFTAGKGPGYEQYV.

The chain employs TRBV3-1 (or the pseudogene TRBV3-2) and TRBJ2-1, with D possibly being TRBD2 (6 bases). Trimming took 2 bases from V and 1 from J, leaving 12 bases between them. CDR1 and CDR2 from the germline V gene are LGHDT and YNNKEL (reference sequence). The CDR3 is made up of 16 amino acids. The CDR3 region has the DNA TGTGCCAGCAGCCAATCCCGGGGGAGTTCCTACAATGAGCAGTTCTTC. It yields the protein CASSQSRGSSYNEQFF.

J is TRBJ1-3 and V is TRBV7-2; D call uncertain. The germline V gene encodes CDR1 SGHTA and CDR2 FQGNSA. The CDR3 has 13 amino acids. V gave up 6 bases and J gave up 3 bases, with 9 bases separating them. The CDR3 region has the DNA TGTGCCAGCAGTATAAACTTTGGAAACACCATATATTTT. Translation gives CASSINFGNTIYF.